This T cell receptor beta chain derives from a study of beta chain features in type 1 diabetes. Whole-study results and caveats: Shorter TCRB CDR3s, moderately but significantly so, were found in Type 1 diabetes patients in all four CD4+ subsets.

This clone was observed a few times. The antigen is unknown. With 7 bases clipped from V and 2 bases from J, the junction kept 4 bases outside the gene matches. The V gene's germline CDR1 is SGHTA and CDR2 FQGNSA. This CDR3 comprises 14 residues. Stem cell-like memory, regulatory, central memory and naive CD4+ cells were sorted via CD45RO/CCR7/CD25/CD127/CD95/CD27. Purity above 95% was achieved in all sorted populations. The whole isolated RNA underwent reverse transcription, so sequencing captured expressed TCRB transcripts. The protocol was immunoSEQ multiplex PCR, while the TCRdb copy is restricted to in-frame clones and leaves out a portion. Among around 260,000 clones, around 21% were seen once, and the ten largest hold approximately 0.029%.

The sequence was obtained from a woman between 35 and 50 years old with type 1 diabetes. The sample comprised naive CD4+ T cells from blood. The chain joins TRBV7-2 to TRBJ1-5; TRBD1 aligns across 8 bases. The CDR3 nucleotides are TGTGCCAGCACCCTACAGGGGGGCAATCAGCCCCAGCATTTT. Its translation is CASTLQGGNQPQHF.